This record covers a single T cell receptor (beta chain). The V and J ends lost 4 bases and 2 bases respectively, with 8 bases between them. From germline, CDR1 is MGHDK and CDR2 SYGVNS. This CDR3 has 13 residues. The data were taken from a study of T cells in localized non-small cell lung cancer. The repertoire was sequenced with immunoSEQ multiplex PCR; TCRdb's copy has only in-frame clones and lacks some. The table has around 140,000 clones, more than 80% seen once; the top ten hold 1.7%. This sequence was found in a female donor of 60 years or more with stage I lung adenocarcinoma. The gene calls are TRBV25-1 and TRBJ2-5; D remains unclear. The sample in question was peripheral blood, obtained before any cancer treatment. Here the CDR3 reads CASSGASQETQYF. The CDR3 DNA reads TGTGCCAGCAGTGGTGCGTCACAAGAGACCCAGTACTTC.